This note documents a single TCR beta chain sequence. This receptor's antigen is unknown. Qualities for individual bases were not recorded, and no much larger clone is one base off. This sample stems from a study of OX40 agonist ivuxolimab in advanced cancers. Some background on the complete study: Ivuxolimab, which targeted the costimulatory receptor OX40 (CD134), was an agonistic, fully human IgG2 monoclonal antibody. Intravenous ivuxolimab was administered to patients every 2 weeks at six dose levels: 0.01, 0.1, 0.3, 1.5, 3 and 10 mg/kg. The monotherapy dose-escalation portion (N of about 52 patients) of the phase I ivuxolimab trial is reported in the paper. Among the approximately 54 dose-escalation patients, 19 had hepatocellular carcinoma, 15 or so melanoma, 9 renal cell carcinoma and 9 head and neck cancer. Peripheral TCRbeta sequencing aimed to test whether ivuxolimab altered TCR sequence diversity and caused clonal T-cell expansion. Partial responses occurred in three dose-escalation patients, of whom one had hepatocellular carcinoma and two had cutaneous melanoma. Prior anti-PD-1, anti-PD-L1 or anti-CTLA-4 therapy was permitted, and 40% of dose-escalation patients had received checkpoint inhibitors. In the dose-escalation cohort, roughly 80% of patients were male, and the mean age was around 60 years, with a range of about 23 to 90.

To sequence the TCRbeta CDR3 region, genomic DNA was isolated from the sorted cells. TCRbeta CDR3 regions were sequenced using the immunoSEQ Assay. TCRdb re-hosts the immuneACCESS table, in-frame sequences only. Its copies lack some clones; in the studies checked, an unresolved V gene accounts for under half of them, and the cause for the rest is not known. Here the sample has fewer than 65,000 clones; about 85% occur a single time. The top ten clones comprise approximately 0.32% of the sample. The germline V gene (reference sequence) specifies GTSNPN as CDR1 and SVGIG as CDR2. V is pared back by 0 bases and J by 7 bases, with 21 bases lying between the germline termini. The CDR3 spans 16 residues, from the cysteine through the phenylalanine. The entry retains the CDR3 DNA only, 48 bases that are in frame from base 1. Patients with a history of autoimmune disease or receiving systemic immunosuppression were excluded from the trial. Peripheral blood for TCR sequencing was collected from all dose cohorts at baseline, on cycle 4 day 1, and on cycle 7 day 1. Samples came from an open-label, multicenter, first-in-human phase I dose-escalation trial of ivuxolimab. Adults with locally advanced or metastatic head and neck squamous cell, hepatocellular, melanoma or renal cell carcinoma were enrolled in the trial. Before TCR sequencing, CD4+ and CD8+ T cells were separately sorted from peripheral blood.

Overall results and qualifications from the work: Which antigens the clonally expanded peripheral T cells were specific for was not determined. In partial responders in the 0.1-3.0 mg/kg groups, normalized peripheral clonal expansion was found to be among the lowest, especially among CD8+ T cells. At doses from 0.1 to 3.0 mg/kg, clonal expansion was seen in both CD4+ and CD8+ blood T cells between baseline and week 6. Low levels of normalized T-cell clonal expansion were also seen in some patients who did not respond. After ivuxolimab, more expanded clones were found on average in CD8+ T cells than in CD4+ T cells.

The rearrangement joined TRBV30 to TRBJ1-2, with TRBD1 perhaps the D gene, on 6 matching bases. Sequenced material: CD4+ or CD8+ T cells sorted from blood, taken in a trial of the OX40 agonist ivuxolimab. The clonotype originates from an adult with an advanced solid tumor such as melanoma, head and neck, liver or kidney cancer. The DNA sequence reads TGTGCCTGGAGTGTAGGGCACGGGGGGGGCGCAGGTGGCTACACCTTC. The translation is CAWSVGHGGGAGGYTF.